The T cell receptor (beta chain) described here comes from a study of T cells in localized non-small cell lung cancer. V was shortened by 4 bases and J by 1 base, with 12 bases between the two germline ends. The CDR3 runs to 15 residues. Germline CDR1 reads LNHDA; CDR2 reads SQIVND (reference sequence). Study-level findings and limits: Across samples, adjacent lung featured a median around 56 of the top 100 tumor clones. Higher T cell density in the blood was associated with longer overall survival, whereas higher adjacent-lung clonality associated with shorter survival. The study sequenced only one region of the tumor. As a result, intratumor heterogeneity could not be excluded and remains possible.

Data came from immunoSEQ multiplex PCR; TCRdb stores just in-frame clones and leaves some out. The sample holds around 41,000 clones, roughly 90% seen once. Turning to this clone: Its cognate antigen is unknown.

The sequence was obtained from a female donor of 60 years or more with stage I squamous cell lung carcinoma. The J gene is TRBJ2-3, the V gene TRBV19, with D perhaps assigned TRBD1 or TRBD2 (5 bases each). The material was peripheral blood, obtained before any cancer treatment. The CDR3 loop reads CASSTGRWGTDTQYF. DNA of the CDR3: TGTGCCAGTAGTACGGGACGATGGGGCACAGATACGCAGTATTTT.